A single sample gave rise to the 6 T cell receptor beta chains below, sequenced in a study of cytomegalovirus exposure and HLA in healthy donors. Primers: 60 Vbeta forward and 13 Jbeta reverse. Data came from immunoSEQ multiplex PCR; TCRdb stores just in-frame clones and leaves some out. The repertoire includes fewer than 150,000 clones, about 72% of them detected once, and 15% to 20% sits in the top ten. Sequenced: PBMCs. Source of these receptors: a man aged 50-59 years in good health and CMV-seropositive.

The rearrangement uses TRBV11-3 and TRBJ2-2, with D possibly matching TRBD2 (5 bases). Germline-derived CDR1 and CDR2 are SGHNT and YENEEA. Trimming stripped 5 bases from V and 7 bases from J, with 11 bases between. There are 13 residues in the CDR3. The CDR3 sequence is CASSLPGIGELFF. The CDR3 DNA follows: TGTGCCAGCAGCCTCCCGGGGATCGGGGAGCTGTTTTTT.

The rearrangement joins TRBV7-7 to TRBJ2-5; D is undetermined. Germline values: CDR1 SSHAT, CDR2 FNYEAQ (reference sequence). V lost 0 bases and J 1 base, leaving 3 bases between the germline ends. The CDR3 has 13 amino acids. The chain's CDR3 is CASSLARQETQYF. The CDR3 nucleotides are TGTGCCAGCAGCTTAGCGCGCCAAGAGACCCAGTACTTC.

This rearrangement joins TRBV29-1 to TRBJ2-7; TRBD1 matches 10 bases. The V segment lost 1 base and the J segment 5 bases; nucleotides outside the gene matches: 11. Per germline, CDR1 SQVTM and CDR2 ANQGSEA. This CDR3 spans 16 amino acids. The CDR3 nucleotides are TGCAGCGTTGAAGCCGGGACAGGGGCTAAAGGGAACGAGCAGTACTTC. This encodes CSVEAGTGAKGNEQYF.

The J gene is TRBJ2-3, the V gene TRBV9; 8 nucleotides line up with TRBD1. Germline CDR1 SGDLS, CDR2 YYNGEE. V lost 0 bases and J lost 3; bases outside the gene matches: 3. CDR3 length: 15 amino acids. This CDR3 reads CASSVDGQGTDTQYF. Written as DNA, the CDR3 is TGTGCCAGCAGCGTAGATGGACAGGGAACAGATACGCAGTATTTT.

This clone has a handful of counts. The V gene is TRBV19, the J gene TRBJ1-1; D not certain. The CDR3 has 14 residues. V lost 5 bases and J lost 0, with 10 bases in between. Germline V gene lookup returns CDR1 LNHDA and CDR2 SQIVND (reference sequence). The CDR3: CASSAWAMNTEAFF. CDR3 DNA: TGTGCCAGTAGTGCGTGGGCTATGAACACTGAAGCTTTCTTT.

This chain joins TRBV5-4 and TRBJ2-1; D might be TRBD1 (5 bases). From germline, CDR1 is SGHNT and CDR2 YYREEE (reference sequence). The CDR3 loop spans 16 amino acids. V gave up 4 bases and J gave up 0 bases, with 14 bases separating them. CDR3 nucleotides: TGTGCCAGCAGCCCAGGTGGACACAGCTCCTACAATGAGCAGTTCTTC. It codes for CASSPGGHSSYNEQFF.